The source of this T cell receptor beta chain is a study of T cells in Graves' hyperthyroidism and ophthalmopathy. Findings and caveats of the study: Stable hyperthyroidism was separated from ophthalmopathy by a model based on 13 V-J features.

CDR1 and CDR2 from the germline V gene are MNHEY and SVGAGI. CDR3 length equals 14 residues. The V segment lost 5 bases and the J segment 6 bases; nucleotides outside the gene matches: 3. The TCR beta CDR3 regions underwent amplification using RNA transcripts as the source. A first-round RT-PCR of the TCR CDR3 used the HTBI primer set. TCRdb independently ran MiXCR on the multiplex PCR reads; one entry per CDR3 protein. The sample includes a few hundred thousand distinct CDR3 sequences, just over 45% seen only once; the top ten take around 7.7%. This clonotype was detected ten times or more. Its target is unknown.

The sequence came from a woman under 30 with Graves' hyperthyroidism. The rearrangement uses TRBV6-5 and TRBJ2-7, with 14 bases matching TRBD2. Sequencing was performed on peripheral blood or thyroid tissue (not recorded which). Here the CDR3 reads CASSPGLAGVEQYF. CDR3 coding DNA: TGTGCCAGCAGTCCGGGACTAGCGGGAGTCGAGCAGTACTTC.